This T cell receptor (beta chain) was profiled in a study of T cells in localized non-small cell lung cancer. General study results and limits: Out of the top 100 tumor clones, a median approximately 61 were seen in adjacent lung. Sequencing was limited to one tumor region, leaving the possibility of heterogeneity open. Longer overall survival accompanied higher blood T cell density. Uninvolved neighboring lung showed the greatest T cell clonality, exceeding tumor.

Concerning this clone: Its specificity is unknown.

The CDR3 sequence is 14 residues long. The germline CDR1 and CDR2 sequences are SGHDN and FVKESK. Trimming stripped 5 bases from V and 0 bases from J, with 10 bases between. TCRdb keeps only in-frame clones here, not all; method: immunoSEQ multiplex PCR. The sample comprises about 79,000 clones, roughly 91% of which are singletons, and less than 25% rests with the top ten. This chain links TRBV14 with TRBJ1-1, with D possibly TRBD1 on 5 matching bases. This clonotype was sampled from a woman aged 40-69 years with stage I squamous cell lung carcinoma. The source was peripheral blood, collected before any cancer treatment. In DNA form, the CDR3 reads TGTGCCAGCAGCAAACAGGAGTTGAACACTGAAGCTTTCTTT. Its translation: CASSKQELNTEAFF.